This TCR beta chain was identified during a study of blood T cell repertoires in COVID-19. Looking at the study overall: Some COVID-19 samples were acute and others convalescent; all came from the United States, Italy and Spain. T cells, B-cell-depleted T cells, or PBMCs supplied cDNA or gDNA.

V shed 1 base and J shed 0 bases, with 13 bases lying between them. Germline V lookup: CDR1 LGHNA, CDR2 YSLEER. CDR3 length: 16 residues. How the authors handled the data: Reference gene primer amplification in the assay estimated nucleated cell counts. Assay: immunoSEQ multiplex PCR; the TCRdb copy retains only in-frame clones and omits some. D and trimming were read from the DNA, whereas the V and J calls and clone size are those reported in that table. The sample lists tens of thousands of clones; 80% were seen once. Material for sequencing was peripheral blood. The TCR comes from a woman in her 70s with acute or convalescent COVID-19. The chain recombines TRBV4-3 with TRBJ2-7; the D gene is possibly TRBD2 (6 bases). The CDR3 sequence: CASSQVAGLDSYEQYF. Written as DNA, the CDR3 is TGCGCCAGCAGCCAAGTGGCGGGACTGGACTCCTACGAGCAGTACTTC.